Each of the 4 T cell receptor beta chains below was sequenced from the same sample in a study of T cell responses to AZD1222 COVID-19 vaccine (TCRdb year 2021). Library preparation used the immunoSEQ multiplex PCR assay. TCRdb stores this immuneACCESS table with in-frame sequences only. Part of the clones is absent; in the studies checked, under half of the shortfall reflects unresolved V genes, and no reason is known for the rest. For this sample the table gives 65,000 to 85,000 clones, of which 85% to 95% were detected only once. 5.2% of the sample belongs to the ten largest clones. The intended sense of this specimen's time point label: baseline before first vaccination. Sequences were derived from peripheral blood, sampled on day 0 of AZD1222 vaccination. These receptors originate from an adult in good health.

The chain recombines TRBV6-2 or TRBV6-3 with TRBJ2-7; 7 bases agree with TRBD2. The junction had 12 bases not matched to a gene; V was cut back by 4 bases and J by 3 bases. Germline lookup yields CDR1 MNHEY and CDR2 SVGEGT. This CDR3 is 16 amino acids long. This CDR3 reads CASSSREAGVSYEQYF. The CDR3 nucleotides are TGTGCCAGCAGTTCCCGCGAGGCGGGGGTCAGCTACGAGCAGTACTTC.

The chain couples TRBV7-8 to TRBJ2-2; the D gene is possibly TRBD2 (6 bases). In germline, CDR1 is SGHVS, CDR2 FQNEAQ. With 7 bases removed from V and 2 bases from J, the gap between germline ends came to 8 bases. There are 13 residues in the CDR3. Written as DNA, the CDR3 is TGTGCCAGCACCGGGGGAAACACCGGGGAGCTGTTTTTT. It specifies CASTGGNTGELFF. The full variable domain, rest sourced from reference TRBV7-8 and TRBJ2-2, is GAGVSQSPRYKVAKRGQDVALRCDPISGHVSLFWYQQALGQGPEFLTYFQNEAQLDKSGLPSDRFFAERPEGSVSTLKIQRTQQEDSAVYLCASTGGNTGELFFGEGSRLTVL.

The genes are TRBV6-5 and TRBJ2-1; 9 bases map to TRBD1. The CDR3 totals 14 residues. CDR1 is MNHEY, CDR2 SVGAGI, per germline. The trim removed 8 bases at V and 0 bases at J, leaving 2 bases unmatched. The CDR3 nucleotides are TGTGCCAGCGAGACAGGGGGCTCCTACAATGAGCAGTTCTTC. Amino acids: CASETGGSYNEQFF.

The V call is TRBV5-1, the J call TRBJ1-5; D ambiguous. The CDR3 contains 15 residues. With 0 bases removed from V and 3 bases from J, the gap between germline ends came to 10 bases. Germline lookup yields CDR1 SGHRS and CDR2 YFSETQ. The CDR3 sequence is CASSLGRADNQPQHF. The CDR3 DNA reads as TGCGCCAGCAGCTTGGGAAGGGCGGACAATCAGCCCCAGCATTTT.